Listed below are T cell receptor beta chains from one sample, sequenced in a study of vaccination effects on CD4 cells after COVID-19. These receptors have no known antigen. TCRdb's table, derived via immunoSEQ multiplex PCR, lists solely in-frame clones and lacks some. The sample has roughly 34,000 clones, almost 85% seen once. This sample comprised CD4+ T cells from PBMCs cultured with HCoV-NL63 spike peptides, obtained after COVID-19 vaccination. The origin of the receptors is a human donor who received a COVID-19 vaccine. Some clones in this sample may be carry-over from other donors' samples. The CDR3 runs from the conserved cysteine through the conserved F or W. A D gene is named only where the DNA matches it firmly. Expanded clones get a size class; other rows say once, few or many, or leave the size out.

j_call,d_call,v_call,clone_size,cdr3_aa,cdr3_nt
TRBJ2-5,TRBD1,TRBV5-1,NA,CASSLGQGPQETQYF,TGCGCCAGCAGCTTAGGACAGGGACCTCAAGAGACCCAGTACTTC
TRBJ2-1,NA,TRBV7-3,NA,CASSSDTGSYNEQFF,TGTGCCAGCAGCTCGGACACGGGCTCCTACAATGAGCAGTTCTTC
TRBJ2-7,TRBD2,TRBV6-5,NA,CASRTSGRYEQYF,TGTGCCAGCAGGACTAGCGGGAGATACGAGCAGTACTTC
TRBJ2-1,NA,TRBV5-6,NA,CASSLDLGSFDEQFF,TGTGCCAGCAGCTTGGACTTGGGAAGTTTCGATGAGCAGTTCTTC
TRBJ1-6,NA,TRBV3-1/TRBV3-2,NA,CASSLQGLRDNSPLHF,TGTGCCAGCAGTTTACAAGGGCTGCGCGATAATTCACCCCTCCACTTT
TRBJ2-1,TRBD1,TRBV24-1,NA,CATSAATGGGSYNEQFF,TGTGCCACCAGTGCCGCGACAGGGGGGGGCTCCTACAATGAGCAGTTCTTC
TRBJ2-3,TRBD1,TRBV7-3,NA,CASNDRESTDTQYF,TGTGCCAGCAACGACAGGGAAAGCACAGATACGCAGTATTTT
TRBJ2-3,NA,TRBV7-2,NA,CASSFRGPPLFVTDTQYF,TGTGCCAGCAGCTTTAGGGGCCCGCCTTTATTCGTCACAGATACGCAGTATTTT
TRBJ2-5,NA,TRBV19,NA,CASSNQETQYF,TGTGCCAGTAGTAACCAAGAGACCCAGTACTTC
TRBJ2-3,NA,TRBV18,once,CASSPASGTDTQYF,TGTGCCAGCTCACCGGCCAGCGGCACAGATACGCAGTATTTT
TRBJ2-5,TRBD1,TRBV19,NA,CASSTTGGLETQYF,TGTGCCAGTAGTACGACAGGGGGCCTGGAGACCCAGTACTTC
TRBJ1-3,NA,TRBV2,NA,CASKVDGAGNTIYF,TGTGCCAGCAAAGTGGATGGAGCTGGAAACACCATATATTTT
TRBJ1-2,NA,TRBV3-1/TRBV3-2,NA,CASSQKTGYGYTF,TGTGCCAGCAGCCAAAAAACAGGGTATGGCTACACCTTC
TRBJ2-5,NA,TRBV7-2,NA,CASSPRVTETQYF,TGTGCCAGCAGCCCCAGGGTTACGGAGACCCAGTACTTC
TRBJ2-3,TRBD2,TRBV6-5,NA,CASSYGGGSTDTQYF,TGTGCCAGCAGTTATGGCGGGGGAAGCACAGATACGCAGTATTTT
TRBJ1-1,TRBD1,TRBV24-1,NA,CATRGQPNTEAFF,TGTGCCACCAGGGGACAGCCGAACACTGAAGCTTTCTTT
TRBJ1-3,TRBD1,TRBV19,NA,CASSLHSQGFLSGNTIYF,TGTGCCAGTAGTCTTCACTCACAGGGGTTTCTCTCTGGAAACACCATATATTTT
TRBJ1-6,NA,TRBV9,NA,CASSAWGRRKPLHF,TGTGCCAGCAGCGCCTGGGGACGGAGAAAGCCCCTCCACTTT
TRBJ2-5,NA,TRBV5-6,NA,CASSLVGWRGSGETQYF,TGTGCCAGCAGCTTGGTTGGATGGCGGGGCTCAGGGGAGACCCAGTACTTC
TRBJ2-3,NA,TRBV10-1,NA,CASSKRLPPDTQYF,TGCGCCAGCAGCAAAAGACTACCCCCAGATACGCAGTATTTT
TRBJ1-5,TRBD1,TRBV2,NA,CASSRDRGLGSNQPQHF,TGTGCCAGCAGCCGGGACAGGGGTTTGGGGAGCAATCAGCCCCAGCATTTT
TRBJ2-5,NA,TRBV6-6,NA,CASSGGWGGYQETQYF,TGTGCCAGCAGTGGGGGGTGGGGCGGTTACCAAGAGACCCAGTACTTC
TRBJ1-2,NA,TRBV30,NA,CAWSQQGLHGYTF,TGTGCCTGGAGTCAGCAGGGGTTACATGGCTACACCTTC
TRBJ2-1,TRBD1,TRBV5-1,NA,CASSLGPQGNSYNEQFF,TGCGCCAGCAGCTTGGGGCCACAGGGGAACTCCTACAATGAGCAGTTCTTC
TRBJ2-1,TRBD2,TRBV6-5,NA,CASMELAGGSNEQFF,TGTGCCAGCATGGAGTTAGCGGGGGGAAGCAATGAGCAGTTCTTC
TRBJ1-5,NA,TRBV7-2,few,CASSGPANQPQHF,TGTGCCAGCAGCGGACCCGCGAATCAGCCCCAGCATTTT
TRBJ2-1,NA,TRBV6-2/TRBV6-3,NA,CASSSVPRPGSYNEQFF,TGTGCCAGCAGTTCGGTCCCAAGGCCCGGCTCCTACAATGAGCAGTTCTTC
TRBJ2-4,NA,TRBV18,NA,CASSPQGQGLDF,TGTGCCAGCTCACCACAAGGACAAGGTTTGGACTTC
TRBJ1-2,NA,TRBV7-2,once,CASSLGNYGYTF,TGTGCCAGCAGCTTAGGGAACTATGGCTACACCTTC
TRBJ2-4,NA,TRBV14,NA,CASSQSYTPGGSSKNIQYF,TGTGCCAGCAGCCAATCTTATACTCCTGGGGGGTCATCCAAAAACATTCAGTACTTC
TRBJ2-1,NA,TRBV4-3,NA,CASSPRPGNNEQFF,TGCGCCAGCAGCCCACGCCCAGGGAACAATGAGCAGTTCTTC
TRBJ2-2,TRBD1,TRBV3-1/TRBV3-2,NA,CASSRGQGPTGELFF,TGTGCCAGCAGCCGGGGACAGGGTCCCACCGGGGAGCTGTTTTTT
TRBJ1-1,TRBD1,TRBV5-1,NA,CASSLSGGNTEAFF,TGCGCCAGCAGCTTGTCAGGGGGCAACACTGAAGCTTTCTTT
TRBJ2-3,TRBD1,TRBV5-8,NA,CASSLAGQRADTQYF,TGTGCCAGCAGCTTGGCGGGACAGAGGGCGGATACGCAGTATTTT
TRBJ2-1,NA,TRBV4-2,NA,CASSQDSRVVTGPSYNEQFF,TGTGCCAGCAGCCAAGATTCGCGTGTCGTCACGGGGCCTTCCTACAATGAGCAGTTCTTC
TRBJ1-2,TRBD1,TRBV15,NA,CATSPDRGPVGYTF,TGTGCCACCAGCCCCGACAGGGGGCCGGTGGGCTACACCTTC
TRBJ1-4,NA,TRBV3-1/TRBV3-2,NA,CASSPTRGEKLFF,TGTGCCAGCAGCCCCACTAGAGGGGAAAAACTGTTTTTT
TRBJ1-3,NA,TRBV6-5,NA,CASSPGQFSGNTIYF,TGTGCCAGCAGTCCCGGACAGTTTTCTGGAAACACCATATATTTT
TRBJ2-3,NA,TRBV9,NA,CASSVFSTDTQYF,TGTGCCAGCAGCGTATTTAGCACAGATACGCAGTATTTT
TRBJ2-5,TRBD1,TRBV4-1,NA,CASSRGDRGTSETQYF,TGCGCCAGCAGCCGGGGGGACAGGGGGACCTCAGAGACCCAGTACTTC